The 29 T cell receptor beta chains below were found in one sample sequenced in a study of shared clonotypes between healthy human individuals. The data were produced by immunoSEQ multiplex PCR, yet TCRdb's version contains in-frame clones alone and is incomplete. The table shows around 700,000 clones, with more than 70% occurring only once. The specimen was memory CD4+ T cells sorted from blood. The subset is: CD45RA-negative fraction. All receptors derive from a woman in her twenties or thirties in good health.

The CDR3 loop is CASRTGSYNEQFF. CDR3 DNA: TGTGCCAGCAGGACAGGGAGCTACAATGAGCAGTTCTTC. The chain is built from TRBV28 and TRBJ2-1, with 7 nucleotides matching TRBD1. The length of the CDR3 is 13 residues. Losses at the gene ends were 6 bases for V and 3 bases for J; bases not matched to a gene: 2. Germline loops: CDR1 MDHEN, CDR2 SYDVKM.

This clone has just one count. The V and J genes are TRBV19 and TRBJ1-3, with D hard to call. CDR1 is LNHDA and CDR2 is SQIVND in the germline V gene (reference sequence). The V end lost 5 bases, the J end lost 1 base, and 3 bases lay between the germline ends. CDR3 length equals 12 residues. The CDR3 reads CASSLSGNTIYF. DNA of the CDR3: TGTGCCAGTAGTCTATCTGGAAACACCATATATTTT.

The V call is TRBV18, the J call TRBJ2-7, with a possible D match to TRBD1 (5 bases). The CDR3 sequence is 13 residues long. Trimming took 3 bases from V and 6 from J, leaving 12 bases between them. Germline V gene sequence: CDR1 KGHSH, CDR2 LQKENI. CDR3: CASSPNDQGEQYF. As DNA, the CDR3 is TGTGCCAGCTCACCGAACGACCAGGGCGAGCAGTACTTC.

This clone was observed many times. V and J are TRBV28 and TRBJ1-3, with unresolved D. The germline gives CDR1 MDHEN, CDR2 SYDVKM. V lost 6 bases and J lost 0, with 12 bases in between. The CDR3 contains 15 residues. The CDR3 nucleotides are TGTGCCAGCAGCAGAATGAGCCTCTCTGGAAACACCATATATTTT. Its translation: CASSRMSLSGNTIYF.

In the case of this clone: The same CDR3 is also encoded by other DNA sequences in this sample. The rearrangement uses TRBV28 and TRBJ2-7; tentative D call: TRBD2 (5 bases). This CDR3 is built from 13 residues. Germline values: CDR1 MDHEN, CDR2 SYDVKM. Trimming took off 3 bases at V and 2 bases at J, with 8 bases between the two ends. CDR3 protein: CASSLDGTYEQYF. In DNA, the CDR3 is TGTGCCAGCAGTTTGGACGGGACCTACGAGCAGTACTTC.

V gene TRBV6-1 combines with J gene TRBJ1-5; perhaps TRBD1 as D (6 bases). The CDR3 spans 16 residues. Germline loops: CDR1 MNHNS, CDR2 SASEGT. Trimming removed 3 bases from V and 4 bases from J, with 16 bases in between. The CDR3 region is CASSDQAGTINQPQHF. CDR3 in DNA: TGTGCCAGCAGTGACCAGGCCGGGACAATAAATCAGCCCCAGCATTTT.

The chain couples TRBV5-4 to TRBJ2-2; 10 bases match TRBD2. Germline lookup yields CDR1 SGHNT and CDR2 YYREEE (reference sequence). V shed 0 bases, J shed 5 bases, and the junction held 1 base outside the gene matches. This CDR3 has 15 amino acids. The CDR3 protein is CASSLELAGTGELFF. In nucleotides, the CDR3 is TGTGCCAGCAGCTTGGAACTAGCGGGAACCGGGGAGCTGTTTTTT.

The V call is TRBV10-1, the J call TRBJ1-4, with 7 bases identical to TRBD1. CDR1 is WNHNN, CDR2 SYGVQD, per germline (reference sequence). The CDR3 length is 13 residues. The V gene end was trimmed by 6 bases and the J gene end by 8 bases; junction bases not matched to a gene: 6. CDR3 sequence: CASSRDRGEKLFF. The CDR3 region has the DNA TGCGCCAGCAGCCGGGACAGAGGGGAAAAACTGTTTTTT.

The chain uses TRBV9 and TRBJ2-5; a weak D match, TRBD2 (5 bases). V was pared by 0 bases and J by 3 bases, with 9 bases between. The CDR3 has 14 residues. The germline gives CDR1 SGDLS, CDR2 YYNGEE. Here the CDR3 reads CASSVGQAEETQYF. For the CDR3, the DNA is TGTGCCAGCAGCGTAGGACAAGCGGAAGAGACCCAGTACTTC.

The chain employs TRBV18 and TRBJ2-3; 8 positions match TRBD2. J gave up 3 bases and V 3 bases, and 5 bases lay outside the gene matches. Germline assignment: CDR1 KGHSH and CDR2 LQKENI. This CDR3 comprises 15 residues. The CDR3 sequence: CASSPTSATTDTQYF. Here the CDR3 DNA reads TGTGCCAGCTCACCGACTAGCGCGACGACAGATACGCAGTATTTT.

The gene calls are TRBV5-1 and TRBJ2-7; 8 bases are shared with TRBD1. Germline assignment: CDR1 SGHRS and CDR2 YFSETQ. The length of the CDR3 is 15 residues. Trimming at V came to 0 bases and at J to 5 bases, leaving 7 bases not matched to a gene. CDR3 loop: CASSLVQGAKNEQYF. DNA of the CDR3: TGCGCCAGCAGCTTGGTGCAGGGGGCGAAAAACGAGCAGTACTTC.

This chain connects TRBV6-4 to TRBJ1-2, with a weak D call TRBD1 (6 bases). This CDR3 has 16 amino acids. Germline lookup yields CDR1 MRHNA and CDR2 SNTAGT. Trimming left V 5 bases short and J 1 base short, with 17 bases between. The CDR3 DNA reads TGTGCCAGCAGTACATCAACAGGGAGCCATAACTATGGCTACACCTTC. This sequence encodes CASSTSTGSHNYGYTF.

This clone showed up just a few times. The rearrangement links TRBV27 to TRBJ2-2; TRBD1 matches at 7 bases. CDR1 and CDR2 (germline): MNHEY, SMNVEV (reference sequence). V lost 7 bases to trimming and J lost 5 bases; unmatched junction nucleotides: 10. The CDR3 runs 15 residues. The CDR3 here is CASTSGGLGTGELFF. For the CDR3, the DNA is TGTGCCAGCACCTCAGGGGGTTTGGGAACCGGGGAGCTGTTTTTT.

CDR3 coding DNA: TGTGCCAGCAGCCCGTTACGACCCGTGGAATACAATGAGCAGTTCTTC. Residues: CASSPLRPVEYNEQFF. V is TRBV5-4 and J is TRBJ2-1; D not resolved. The CDR3 has 16 amino acids. V was shortened by 4 bases and J by 4 bases, with 18 bases between the two germline ends. Germline CDR1 and CDR2: SGHNT and YYREEE (reference sequence).

The chain links TRBV7-2 to TRBJ2-1; 11 nucleotides agree with TRBD1. CDR3 length: 17 residues. Trimming removed 5 bases from V and 4 bases from J; junction bases left unmatched: 10. Germline V lookup: CDR1 SGHTA, CDR2 FQGNSA. CDR3 sequence reads: CASSPDSGTGGYNEQFF. In DNA form, the CDR3 reads TGTGCCAGCAGCCCGGACTCAGGGACAGGGGGGTACAATGAGCAGTTCTTC.

To note about this clone: A far larger clone is only one base removed, so a read error is likely. The CDR3 sequence: CVSCLLVSYNEQFF. The CDR3 region has the DNA TGTGTCAGCTGTCTCTTAGTTAGCTACAATGAGCAGTTCTTC. V and J are TRBV2 and TRBJ2-1; D is ambiguous. Germline V lookup: CDR1 SNHLY, CDR2 FYNNEI. The CDR3 contains 14 residues.

The gene calls are TRBV10-3 and TRBJ2-7, with 9 positions matching TRBD1. With V trimmed by 5 bases and J by 3 bases, 17 bases remained unmatched. Per germline, CDR1 ENHRY and CDR2 SYGVKD. The CDR3 is made up of 18 amino acids. The CDR3 region is CAISYAAGTGKKNYEQYF. In nucleotides, the CDR3 is TGTGCCATCAGTTACGCGGCCGGGACAGGGAAAAAAAACTACGAGCAGTACTTC.

This clone was detected only a few times. The chain has TRBV10-2 and TRBJ2-1, with 8 bases that match TRBD2. V dropped 7 bases and J dropped 9; count of bases not matched to a gene: 11. The CDR3 has 14 amino acids. Looked up from germline, CDR1 is WSHSY and CDR2 is SAAADI. CDR3 loop: CASTAPGLVSEQFF. CDR3 nucleotides: TGCGCCAGCACAGCACCGGGACTAGTTAGTGAGCAGTTCTTC.

This clone has a count of ten or more. The V and J genes are TRBV11-2 and TRBJ2-4; either TRBD1 or TRBD2 may supply D (6 bases each). Trimming pared 5 bases from V and 6 bases from J, leaving 23 bases between. The CDR3 contains 17 residues. CDR1 and CDR2 from the germline V gene are SGHAT and FQNNGV. In nucleotides, the CDR3 is TGTGCCAGCAGCCCCATCGCCTCTACAGGGAGGAGAAACATTCAGTACTTC. This translates into CASSPIASTGRRNIQYF. Full variable domain (missing parts from reference TRBV11-2 and TRBJ2-4): EAGVAQSPRYKIIEKRQSVAFWCNPISGHATLYWYQQILGQGPKLLIQFQNNGVVDDSQLPKDRFSAERLKGVDSTLKIQPAKLEDSAVYLCASSPIASTGRRNIQYFGAGTRLSVL.

This clone was counted once. The V gene is TRBV11-3, the J gene TRBJ2-1; no definite D call. Germline CDR1 reads SGHNT; CDR2 reads YENEEA. V lost 0 bases to trimming and J lost 9 bases, with 15 bases between them. The CDR3 is 15 residues long. Here the CDR3 reads CASSLEPISEPEQFF. The CDR3 bases are TGTGCCAGCAGCTTAGAACCTATCAGCGAACCTGAGCAGTTCTTC.

V gene TRBV5-8 combines with J gene TRBJ1-2; TRBD1 is a possible D gene (6 bases). Germline CDR1 reads SGHTS; CDR2 reads YDEGEE. The CDR3 is made up of 14 amino acids. The germline V and J ends were trimmed by 2 bases and 4 bases, with 12 bases remaining between them. DNA of the CDR3: TGTGCCAGCAGCTTCAGGGGTTTCTCCTATGGCTACACCTTC. Protein: CASSFRGFSYGYTF.

The chain is built from TRBV2 and TRBJ1-1, with D tentatively TRBD1 (5 bases). The V gene lost 10 bases and the J gene lost 6 bases, with 18 bases spanning the gap. This CDR3 contains 13 residues. Germline V gene sequence: CDR1 SNHLY, CDR2 FYNNEI. This CDR3 reads CAITGVEGAEAFF. The CDR3 bases are TGTGCCATTACGGGGGTCGAGGGTGCTGAAGCTTTCTTT.

The rearrangement uses TRBV7-7 and TRBJ2-3, with D possibly TRBD1 on 7 matching bases. This CDR3 has 17 amino acids. The germline CDR1 and CDR2 sequences are SSHAT and FNYEAQ (reference sequence). V lost 4 bases and J 9 bases, leaving 26 bases between the germline ends. The CDR3 sequence is CASSYSQGDWVRGTQYF. Written as DNA, the CDR3 is TGTGCCAGCAGCTATAGCCAGGGGGACTGGGTAAGGGGGACGCAGTATTTT.

The chain combines TRBV10-3 with TRBJ2-7, with TRBD1 identical over 9 bases. The ends lost 6 bases at V and 5 bases at J; junction bases unmatched: 5. CDR1 is ENHRY and CDR2 is SYGVKD in the germline V gene. The CDR3 consists of 13 residues. The CDR3 DNA sequence: TGTGCCATCAGCCGACAGGGGGACCACGAGCAGTACTTC. Protein product: CAISRQGDHEQYF.

This clone has more than one count but fewer than ten. The chain carries TRBV7-9 and TRBJ1-4; TRBD1 is a possible D gene (5 bases). V was trimmed by 3 bases and J by 7 bases, leaving 12 bases between them. Germline lookup yields CDR1 SEHNR and CDR2 FQNEAQ (reference sequence). This CDR3 region has 14 residues. The CDR3 region has the DNA TGTGCCAGCAGCTTCGGCAGGGAAAGTGAAAAACTGTTTTTT. The encoded protein is CASSFGRESEKLFF.

As to this clone: Other DNA sequences of this sample code for an identical CDR3. This chain's CDR3 is CASSLDRGHTEAFF. The CDR3 DNA reads TGTGCCAGTAGTTTGGACAGGGGCCATACTGAAGCTTTCTTT. V is TRBV19 and J is TRBJ1-1; 9 bases are a match to TRBD1. In germline, CDR1 is LNHDA, CDR2 SQIVND (reference sequence). The ends lost 5 bases at V and 5 bases at J; junction bases unmatched: 6. The CDR3 extends over 14 amino acids. Full variable domain (rest looked up from reference TRBV19 and TRBJ1-1): DGGITQSPKYLFRKEGQNVTLSCEQNLNHDAMYWYRQDPGQGLRLIYYSQIVNDFQKGDIAEGYSVSREKKESFPLTVTSAQKNPTAFYLCASSLDRGHTEAFFGQGTRLTVV.

The chain is built from TRBV28 and TRBJ1-5; 7 bases line up with TRBD1. Germline trimming cut 6 bases from V and 3 bases from J; bases unmatched to any gene: 2. The CDR3 sequence is 13 residues long. Germline CDR1 is MDHEN and CDR2 is SYDVKM. DNA for the CDR3: TGTGCCAGCAGGGGACAGCTCAATCAGCCCCAGCATTTT. This encodes CASRGQLNQPQHF.

V gene TRBV6-1 combines with J gene TRBJ1-1, with a tentative D call TRBD1 (5 bases). Germline V gene data show CDR1 as MNHNS and CDR2 as SASEGT. Trimming cost V 4 bases and J 0 bases, with 12 bases left between them. CDR3 size: 15 residues. CDR3 residues: CASSAVGGLNTEAFF. CDR3 sequence (DNA): TGTGCCAGCAGTGCGGTCGGGGGACTGAACACTGAAGCTTTCTTT.

V and J are TRBV7-9 and TRBJ1-2, with D hard to call. The V gene lost 3 bases and the J gene lost 4 bases, with 6 bases spanning the gap. The CDR3 is 12 residues long. Germline CDR1 SEHNR, CDR2 FQNEAQ (reference sequence). DNA for the CDR3: TGTGCCAGCAGCTTCACCAGCTATGGCTACACCTTC. It yields the protein CASSFTSYGYTF.